The TCR beta chain described here comes from a study of T-cell reconstitution after alpha-beta-depleted transplantation in children. Study-level results: For some patients, TCRbeta diversity was high at day 60 because of recipient T cells and thymic progenitors that survived.

Per the germline V gene, CDR1 is SGHKS and CDR2 is YYEKEE (reference sequence). This CDR3 region has 13 residues. V was pared by 4 bases and J by 10 bases, with 15 bases between. Remarks on this clonotype: Antigen unknown.

It was with unique molecular identifiers that the TCRbeta library was prepared. TCRdb reanalysed the PCR reads using MiXCR and keeps one entry per CDR3 protein. Of 500,000 to 650,000 distinct CDR3 sequences listed, about an eighth were seen once; the top ten hold about 14%. V gene TRBV5-5 combines with J gene TRBJ2-1, with D perhaps matching TRBD1 (6 bases). Sequences were derived from PBMCs, mostly from graft donor cells, sampled 180 days after TCRalphabeta/CD19-depleted stem cell transplant. The TCR was taken from a female patient under 10 years old who had a stem cell transplant for aplastic anemia, so the T cells may come from the graft donor. Written as DNA, the CDR3 is TGTGCCAGCAGCATGCTACAGGGAAGGGAGCAGTTCTTC. Translated, it gives CASSMLQGREQFF. The full variable domain, in which reference TRBV5-5 and TRBJ2-1 provide the parts outside the CDR3, is DAGVTQSPTHLIKTRGQQVTLRCSPISGHKSVSWYQQVLGQGPQFIFQYYEKEERGRGNFPDRFSARQFPNYSSELNVNALLLGDSALYLCASSMLQGREQFFGPGTRLTVL.